This TCR beta chain was captured in a study of blood T cell repertoires in COVID-19. Losses at the gene ends were 7 bases for V and 8 bases for J; bases not matched to a gene: 5. CDR1 MNHNY and CDR2 SVGAGI come from the germline V gene (reference sequence). CDR3 size: 12 residues. TCRdb's copy holds only in-frame clones and misses some; the assay was immunoSEQ multiplex PCR. The repertoire holds approximately 260,000 clones, with 75% to 90% as singletons. The source is a man aged 55 to 70 who had recovered from COVID-19. Source material: peripheral blood. The chain recombines TRBV6-6 with TRBJ1-2; TRBD1 aligns across 9 bases. In DNA form, the CDR3 reads TGTGCCAGCACCCTACAGGGGGCGGGCTACACCTTC. Its protein is CASTLQGAGYTF.